The clone carrying this T cell receptor beta chain has a single count. Antigen: not known. The data stem from a study of cytomegalovirus exposure and HLA in healthy donors. Notes on the study in general: Several of the most significant clusters appeared linked to common viral pathogens, based on a later analysis. The study put 150 or so TCR beta chains on its list as cytomegalovirus-associated.

Use of 60 Vbeta and 13 Jbeta primers characterized the PCR. Some clones are missing from TCRdb's copy, which holds only in-frame ones; the method was immunoSEQ multiplex PCR. Of about 140,000 clones in the sample, 65% to 85% were seen once. The CDR3 loop spans 14 amino acids. Trimming took 0 bases from V and 0 from J, leaving 5 bases between them. CDR1 is GTSNPN, CDR2 SVGIG, per germline (reference sequence). Sequences were obtained from PBMCs. The chain employs TRBV30 and TRBJ1-4; D gene uncertain. The clonotype originates from a woman aged 40 to 55 in good health and CMV-seropositive. The CDR3 loop is CAWSVRTTNEKLFF. The CDR3 coding sequence is TGTGCCTGGAGTGTGAGGACAACTAATGAAAAACTGTTTTTT.